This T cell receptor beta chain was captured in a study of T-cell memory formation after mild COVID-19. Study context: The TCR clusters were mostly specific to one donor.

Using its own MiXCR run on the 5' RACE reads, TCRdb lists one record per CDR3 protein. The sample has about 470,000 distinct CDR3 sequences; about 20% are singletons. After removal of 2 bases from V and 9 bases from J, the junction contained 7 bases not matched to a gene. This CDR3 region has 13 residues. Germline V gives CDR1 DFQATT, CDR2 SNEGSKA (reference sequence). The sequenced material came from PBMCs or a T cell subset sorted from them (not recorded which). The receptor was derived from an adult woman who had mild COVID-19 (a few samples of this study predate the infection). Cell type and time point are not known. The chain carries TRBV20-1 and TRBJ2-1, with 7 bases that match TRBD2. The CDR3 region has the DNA TGCAGTGCTAGATACCTACCGGGGGGTGAGCAGTTCTTC. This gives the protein CSARYLPGGEQFF.